Below, 25 T cell receptor beta chains from the same sample are listed, as sequenced in a study of regulatory T cells in long-lasting Graves disease. Time point here: persistent/refractory GD, antithyroid drugs over 5 years with positive TRAb. With RNA extracted from PBMCs as input, the TCR library was made. Libraries of TCR beta came from iRepertoire HTBI primers plus Arm-PCR of CDR3 regions. TCRdb re-called the multiplex PCR reads through MiXCR, storing one row per CDR3 protein. This sample has a few hundred thousand distinct CDR3 sequences, with about 20% found just once. The sample was peripheral blood mononuclear cells (PBMCs), taken when the disease was refractory, from a patient treated with antithyroid drugs. These TCRs come from a female donor with Graves disease.

The rearrangement joins TRBV15 to TRBJ1-2; unclear D gene. This CDR3 contains 14 residues. With 1 base removed from V and 3 bases from J, the gap between germline ends came to 9 bases. The V gene's germline CDR1 is LNHNV and CDR2 YYDKDF (reference sequence). The CDR3 sequence is CATSRVRADYGYTF. The CDR3 DNA is TGTGCCACCAGCAGAGTTAGGGCGGACTATGGCTACACCTTC.

This clonotype was seen more than once but under ten times. The V and J genes are TRBV7-6 and TRBJ1-1; possible D gene TRBD1, 5 bases. This CDR3 comprises 17 residues. From germline, CDR1 is SGHVS and CDR2 FNYEAQ. The germline V and J ends were trimmed by 5 bases and 0 bases, with 19 bases remaining between them. This CDR3 is CASSPPLRGRMNTEAFF. CDR3 DNA: TGTGCCAGCAGCCCGCCACTCCGGGGCAGGATGAACACTGAAGCTTTCTTT.

The chain joins TRBV11-2 to TRBJ1-1; D is unresolved. V was trimmed by 6 bases and J by 1 base, leaving 15 bases between them. This CDR3 is built from 15 residues. Germline lookup yields CDR1 SGHAT and CDR2 FQNNGV. CDR3 in amino acids: CASSQWTGKNTEAFF. CDR3 sequence (DNA): TGTGCCAGCAGTCAATGGACGGGGAAGAACACTGAAGCTTTCTTT. Combining the CDR3 with reference TRBV11-2 and TRBJ1-1 gives the whole variable domain EAGVAQSPRYKIIEKRQSVAFWCNPISGHATLYWYQQILGQGPKLLIQFQNNGVVDDSQLPKDRFSAERLKGVDSTLKIQPAKLEDSAVYLCASSQWTGKNTEAFFGQGTRLTVV.

The rearrangement links TRBV28 to TRBJ1-1; TRBD1 matches at 7 bases. Germline V gene data show CDR1 as MDHEN and CDR2 as SYDVKM. Trimming at V came to 8 bases and at J to 5 bases, leaving 11 bases not matched to a gene. The CDR3 extends over 14 amino acids. CDR3 DNA: TGTGCCAGCCGGGACAGCTCAATGAGGACTGAAGCTTTCTTT. Amino acid sequence: CASRDSSMRTEAFF.

V and J are TRBV10-3 and TRBJ1-2; 7 positions agree with TRBD1. CDR1 is ENHRY, CDR2 SYGVKD, per germline. The CDR3 length is 16 residues. The ends lost 2 bases at V and 4 bases at J; junction bases unmatched: 10. DNA of the CDR3: TGTGCCATCAGTGAGGCGGACAGGTCCCTCTTCTATGGCTACACCTTC. This translates into CAISEADRSLFYGYTF.

J is TRBJ2-3 and V is TRBV25-1, with D hard to call. The germline gives CDR1 MGHDK, CDR2 SYGVNS. Trimming pared 3 bases from V and 2 bases from J, leaving 3 bases between. The CDR3 totals 12 residues. Written as DNA, the CDR3 is TGTGCCAGCAGTGACTTCACAGATACGCAGTATTTT. Translation gives CASSDFTDTQYF. The variable domain in full, with the rest retrieved from reference TRBV25-1 and TRBJ2-3, is EADIYQTPRYLVIGTGKKITLECSQTMGHDKMYWYQQDPGMELHLIHYSYGVNSTEKGDLSSESTVSRIRTEHFPLTLESARPSHTSQYLCASSDFTDTQYFGPGTRLTVL.

The sample holds many counts of this clonotype. This chain links TRBV28 with TRBJ2-2; weak D call: TRBD1 (5 bases). Trimming shortened V by 3 bases and J by 2 bases, and 13 bases separated the two germline ends. CDR1 is MDHEN, CDR2 SYDVKM, per germline. The length of the CDR3 is 16 residues. CDR3 DNA sequence: TGTGCCAGCAGTTTGTTTCCAGGACACAACACCGGGGAGCTGTTTTTT. It is translated as CASSLFPGHNTGELFF.

The chain has TRBV18 and TRBJ1-6; D is undetermined. The germline CDR1 and CDR2 sequences are KGHSH and LQKENI. V lost 3 bases and J lost 7, with 13 bases in between. The CDR3 totals 15 residues. The chain's CDR3 is CASSPLDPTNSPLHF. CDR3 nucleotide sequence: TGTGCCAGCTCACCCCTGGACCCAACAAATTCACCCCTCCACTTT.

This clonotype was recorded at least ten times. The chain has TRBV3-1 and TRBJ2-5; the D gene is possibly TRBD2 (5 bases). Between the trimmed V and J ends, which lost 0 bases and 1 base, there was a span of 9 bases. Germline CDR1 reads LGHDT; CDR2 reads YNNKEL (reference sequence). The CDR3 spans 15 residues. The CDR3 spells CASSQDRTFQETQYF. For the CDR3, the DNA is TGTGCCAGCAGCCAAGATCGGACTTTCCAAGAGACCCAGTACTTC.

This clonotype showed up many times. The chain combines TRBV14 with TRBJ2-5; tentatively, D is TRBD1 or TRBD2 (5 bases each). Trimming pared 4 bases from V and 1 base from J, leaving 7 bases between. The CDR3 contains 13 residues. The germline gives CDR1 SGHDN, CDR2 FVKESK. The CDR3 protein is CASSRGAQETQYF. CDR3 in DNA: TGTGCCAGCAGCCGAGGGGCCCAAGAGACCCAGTACTTC. The whole variable domain, remainder taken from reference TRBV14 and TRBJ2-5, is EAGVTQFPSHSVIEKGQTVTLRCDPISGHDNLYWYRRVMGKEIKFLLHFVKESKQDESGMPNNRFLAERTGGTYSTLKVQPAELEDSGVYFCASSRGAQETQYFGPGTRLLVL.

This clonotype was seen more than once but under ten times. The V and J genes are TRBV20-1 and TRBJ1-1; no clear D. V lost 3 bases and J lost 1, with 6 bases in between. This CDR3 has 12 amino acids. CDR1 and CDR2 from the germline V gene are DFQATT and SNEGSKA (reference sequence). In DNA form, the CDR3 reads TGCAGTGCTAGGATAAAGAACACTGAAGCTTTCTTT. This sequence encodes CSARIKNTEAFF.

The rearrangement uses TRBV19 and TRBJ2-5; D is ambiguous. Trimming cost V 6 bases and J 2 bases, with 7 bases left between them. The CDR3 has 12 amino acids. CDR1 is LNHDA, CDR2 SQIVND, per germline (reference sequence). The CDR3 DNA reads as TGTGCCAGTAGAGCCCCGCAAGAGACCCAGTACTTC. Amino acids: CASRAPQETQYF.

There are a few counts of this clonotype. V usage is TRBV29-1 and J usage is TRBJ2-5; D may be TRBD2 (6 bases). This CDR3 contains 15 residues. Trimming removed 3 bases from V and 2 bases from J, with 16 bases in between. Germline CDR1 is SQVTM and CDR2 is ANQGSEA. The DNA for the CDR3 is TGCAGCGTTGAGGTGGAGGGACGGGGGCAAGAGACCCAGTACTTC. It codes for CSVEVEGRGQETQYF.

Many counts were recorded for this clonotype. The chain employs TRBV19 and TRBJ1-2; 7 bases match TRBD1. The CDR3 is made up of 15 amino acids. CDR1 LNHDA and CDR2 SQIVND come from the germline V gene (reference sequence). The V and J ends lost 1 base and 1 base, in that order; junction bases with no gene match: 3. CDR3 DNA sequence: TGTGCCAGTAGTATAGGGACAGGAGATAACTATGGCTACACCTTC. Translating it yields CASSIGTGDNYGYTF.

This clonotype occurred a few times. This sequence joins TRBV9 and TRBJ1-1; tentative D call: TRBD1 (5 bases). From germline, CDR1 is SGDLS and CDR2 YYNGEE. This CDR3 contains 15 residues. The V and J ends lost 1 base and 2 bases respectively, with 12 bases between them. CDR3 sequence: CASSVTGRVNTEAFF. The CDR3 nucleotides read TGTGCCAGCAGCGTAACGGGACGAGTAAACACTGAAGCTTTCTTT.

This clonotype showed up just a few times. V usage is TRBV30 and J usage is TRBJ1-6; D unclear. The V end was cut by 1 base, the J end by 8 bases, with 18 bases between. This CDR3 region has 16 residues. Germline CDR1 GTSNPN, CDR2 SVGIG (reference sequence). The chain's CDR3 is CAWSAGIELYYSPLHF. CDR3 nucleotide sequence: TGTGCCTGGAGTGCCGGTATTGAGCTGTATTATTCACCCCTCCACTTT.

The rearrangement uses TRBV2 and TRBJ2-3, with 7 bases aligning to TRBD2. The CDR3 is 15 amino acids. J was trimmed by 1 base and V by 0 bases; bases with no gene match: 1. Germline values: CDR1 SNHLY, CDR2 FYNNEI. Here the CDR3 DNA reads TGTGCCAGCAGTGAAGCGGGAGGGGGCACAGATACGCAGTATTTT. Amino acid sequence: CASSEAGGGTDTQYF.

This clonotype was seen a handful of times. The chain couples TRBV10-3 to TRBJ1-4, with TRBD1 identical over 10 bases. The ends lost 2 bases at V and 8 bases at J; junction bases unmatched: 8. The CDR3 is 16 residues long. The germline gives CDR1 ENHRY, CDR2 SYGVKD. CDR3 in amino acids: CAISETPGTGVEKLFF. The CDR3 region has the DNA TGTGCCATCAGTGAGACACCCGGGACAGGGGTCGAAAAACTGTTTTTT.

This clonotype was found many times. Here the CDR3 DNA reads TGTGCCAGCACCCCTAGCAGCGGGGACACCGGGGAGCTGTTTTTT. Amino acids: CASTPSSGDTGELFF. The chain combines TRBV2 with TRBJ2-2, with TRBD2 matching over 7 bases. The trim removed 7 bases at V and 3 bases at J, leaving 8 bases unmatched. This CDR3 spans 15 amino acids. Germline V gene lookup returns CDR1 SNHLY and CDR2 FYNNEI.

The sample holds many counts of this clonotype. The chain links TRBV2 to TRBJ1-3; D remains ambiguous. The V end was cut by 3 bases, the J end by 2 bases, with 8 bases between. The CDR3 loop spans 14 amino acids. Germline values: CDR1 SNHLY, CDR2 FYNNEI. CDR3 sequence reads: CASSDLRAGNTIYF. CDR3 sequence (DNA): TGTGCCAGCAGTGATTTGAGGGCTGGAAACACCATATATTTT.

This clonotype has more than one count but fewer than ten. V usage is TRBV18 and J usage is TRBJ1-5, with D possibly being TRBD1 (6 bases). Per germline, CDR1 KGHSH and CDR2 LQKENI. This CDR3 is 15 amino acids long. Trimming pared 6 bases from V and 6 bases from J, leaving 18 bases between. The CDR3 region is CASSATGRSVQPQHF. CDR3 DNA: TGTGCCAGCTCCGCAACAGGGAGGAGTGTTCAGCCCCAGCATTTT.

A word on this clonotype: A much larger clone differs from this one at a single base, so this may be a read error. No conserved phenylalanine or tryptophan ends this CDR3, so it is likely a read error. V and J are TRBV6-2 or TRBV6-3 and TRBJ1-1; D call uncertain. Trimming pared 2 bases from V and 4 bases from J, leaving 14 bases between. Germline V gives CDR1 MNHEY, CDR2 SVGEGT. The CDR3 runs 15 residues. The CDR3 region is CASSYGGPSSTEAFS. The CDR3 DNA sequence: TGTGCCAGCAGTTACGGAGGGCCATCAAGCACTGAAGCTTTCTCT.

This clonotype appeared many times. This sequence joins TRBV28 and TRBJ1-1; D gene unclear. Germline V CDR1 and CDR2: MDHEN, SYDVKM. This CDR3 comprises 14 residues. V lost 10 bases to trimming and J lost 5 bases, with 20 bases between them. The CDR3 is CATGLTSTGTEAFF. The DNA of the CDR3 is TGTGCCACCGGCCTGACCTCTACTGGGACTGAAGCTTTCTTT.

The rearrangement joins TRBV27 to TRBJ2-7; possibly TRBD2 for D (6 bases). The CDR3 spans 14 residues. Germline loops: CDR1 MNHEY, CDR2 SMNVEV (reference sequence). Trimming stripped 3 bases from V and 4 bases from J, with 13 bases between. The CDR3 region has the DNA TGTGCCAGCAGTTTCGCGACTAGGCGTTACGAGCAGTACTTC. It translates to CASSFATRRYEQYF.

CDR3 sequence: CASSPGGVQETQYF. Written as DNA, the CDR3 is TGTGCCAGTAGTCCTGGCGGAGTCCAAGAGACCCAGTACTTC. V and J are TRBV19 and TRBJ2-5; D is undetermined. With 5 bases removed from V and 1 base from J, the gap between germline ends came to 11 bases. In germline, CDR1 is LNHDA, CDR2 SQIVND (reference sequence). The CDR3 sequence is 14 residues long.